The 8 T cell receptor beta chains below all came from one sample that was sequenced in a study of blood T cell repertoires in COVID-19. Measured with immunoSEQ multiplex PCR; TCRdb has only the in-frame clones, and not every one. The data show 110,000 to 150,000 clones, roughly 80% seen once. Sequenced input: PBMCs or T cells enriched from blood (not recorded which). The receptors derive from a woman in her forties or fifties who had recovered from COVID-19.

The chain has TRBV19 and TRBJ2-2, with a weak D call TRBD2 (6 bases). Trimming pared 8 bases from V and 4 bases from J, leaving 23 bases between. The CDR3 covers 17 residues. CDR1 is LNHDA, CDR2 SQIVND, per germline (reference sequence). The CDR3 region has the DNA TGTGCCAGTCGTCAAGAGACTAGGGCCCCAGGCACCGGGGAGCTGTTTTTT. It is translated as CASRQETRAPGTGELFF.

The chain has TRBV7-9 and TRBJ2-1; possible D gene TRBD2, 5 bases. The CDR3 sequence is 16 residues long. Germline V gives CDR1 SEHNR, CDR2 FQNEAQ (reference sequence). V was pared by 5 bases and J by 7 bases, with 21 bases between. CDR3 loop: CASSPVRLAIINEQFF. CDR3 sequence (DNA): TGTGCCAGCAGCCCGGTACGGCTAGCAATTATAAATGAGCAGTTCTTC.

This sequence joins TRBV5-4 and TRBJ2-4; 13 nucleotides align to TRBD2. The trim removed 4 bases at V and 0 bases at J, leaving 13 bases unmatched. This CDR3 spans 20 amino acids. CDR1 and CDR2 (germline): SGHNT, YYREEE (reference sequence). The CDR3 DNA is TGTGCCAGCAGCCCCGGTTTGACGACTAGCGGGGGGATAGCCAAAAACATTCAGTACTTC. Its translation is CASSPGLTTSGGIAKNIQYF. Complete variable domain (other parts from reference TRBV5-4 and TRBJ2-4): ETGVTQSPTHLIKTRGQQVTLRCSSQSGHNTVSWYQQALGQGPQFIFQYYREEENGRGNFPPRFSGLQFPNYSSELNVNALELDDSALYLCASSPGLTTSGGIAKNIQYFGAGTRLSVL.

This clone was counted a single time. The chain employs TRBV5-4 and TRBJ1-2, with a tentative D call TRBD1 (5 bases). Germline loops: CDR1 SGHNT, CDR2 YYREEE (reference sequence). V was trimmed by 4 bases and J by 2 bases, leaving 21 bases between them. The CDR3 sequence is 17 residues long. The CDR3 DNA reads TGTGCCAGCAGCCGAAGGGGTCGGGGGGGAGTGAACTATGGCTACACCTTC. Translation: CASSRRGRGGVNYGYTF. Using reference TRBV5-4 and TRBJ1-2 for the parts outside the CDR3, the full variable domain is ETGVTQSPTHLIKTRGQQVTLRCSSQSGHNTVSWYQQALGQGPQFIFQYYREEENGRGNFPPRFSGLQFPNYSSELNVNALELDDSALYLCASSRRGRGGVNYGYTFGSGTRLTVV.

This CDR3 reads CASSFLGGNTGELFF. DNA for the CDR3: TGTGCCAGCAGTTTTCTCGGGGGGAACACCGGGGAGCTGTTTTTT. The J gene is TRBJ2-2, the V gene TRBV28; D possibly corresponds to TRBD2 (6 bases). The CDR3 runs 15 residues. Germline loops: CDR1 MDHEN, CDR2 SYDVKM. The V end was cut by 3 bases, the J end by 1 base, with 9 bases between. Drawing the rest from reference TRBV28 and TRBJ2-2, the complete variable domain is DVKVTQSSRYLVKRTGEKVFLECVQDMDHENMFWYRQDPGLGLRLIYFSYDVKMKEKGDIPEGYSVSREKKERFSLILESASTNQTSMYLCASSFLGGNTGELFFGEGSRLTVL.

The chain links TRBV11-3 to TRBJ2-3; perhaps TRBD1 as D (7 bases). The V and J ends lost 3 bases and 0 bases respectively, with 10 bases between them. The CDR3 sequence is 15 residues long. CDR1 and CDR2 (germline): SGHNT, YENEEA. The CDR3 DNA follows: TGTGCCAGCAGCTTGGCAGGGGGGAGCACAGATACGCAGTATTTT. It specifies CASSLAGGSTDTQYF.

The chain recombines TRBV7-9 with TRBJ2-3; no reliable D call. Germline-derived CDR1 and CDR2 are SEHNR and FQNEAQ (reference sequence). This CDR3 is built from 13 residues. The V and J ends lost 5 bases and 0 bases respectively, with 6 bases between them. The DNA of the CDR3 is TGTGCCAGCAGCGCCCTAAGCACAGATACGCAGTATTTT. Its translation: CASSALSTDTQYF.

This clone was recorded a few times. This chain uses TRBV6-5 with TRBJ1-2, with 7 bases lining up with TRBD1. V lost 6 bases and J lost 5; bases outside the gene matches: 9. The CDR3 is 14 residues long. The germline CDR1 and CDR2 sequences are MNHEY and SVGAGI. CDR3 DNA: TGTGCCAGCAGCCCGACACAGGGGAAGTATGGCTACACCTTC. Its translation is CASSPTQGKYGYTF.